The 10 T cell receptor beta chains below were found in one sample sequenced in a study of blood T cell repertoires in COVID-19 (dated by TCRdb to the early 2020s). Libraries were made using the immunoSEQ multiplex PCR assay. The clones in this table, taken by TCRdb from immuneACCESS, are in-frame only. Not every clone is retained; where verified, under half of the shortfall comes from an unresolved V gene, and the cause of the rest is unknown. The table for this sample lists fewer than 350,000 clones; more than 75% of them were counted only once. Under 3% of the sample lies in the top ten. Material: PBMCs or T cells enriched from blood (not recorded which). The receptors were gathered from a woman between 35 and 50 years old with acute COVID-19.

This sequence joins TRBV5-4 and TRBJ2-5, with D perhaps matching TRBD2 (5 bases). The CDR3 totals 14 residues. V lost 4 bases, J lost 3 bases, and 13 bases lay in between. The V gene's germline CDR1 is SGHNT and CDR2 YYREEE (reference sequence). CDR3 residues: CASSPRTSEETQYF. DNA of the CDR3: TGTGCCAGCAGCCCGCGGACTTCTGAAGAGACCCAGTACTTC.

This rearrangement joins TRBV28 to TRBJ1-2; 11 positions agree with TRBD1. The trim removed 4 bases at V and 1 base at J, leaving 2 bases unmatched. Per the germline V gene, CDR1 is MDHEN and CDR2 is SYDVKM. This CDR3 comprises 15 residues. CDR3 loop: CASSSDRGRNYGYTF. In nucleotides, the CDR3 is TGTGCCAGCAGTTCGGACAGGGGGCGTAACTATGGCTACACCTTC.

The genes are TRBV24-1 and TRBJ2-2; 7 nucleotides agree with TRBD2. Germline CDR1 KGHDR, CDR2 SFDVKD. The CDR3 has 15 amino acids. The V and J ends lost 4 bases and 1 base, in that order; junction bases with no gene match: 2. Here the CDR3 DNA reads TGTGCCACCAGTGAGGGGACTAAGAACACCGGGGAGCTGTTTTTT. Its protein is CATSEGTKNTGELFF.

This chain connects TRBV2 to TRBJ1-1; 8 bases align to TRBD1. The CDR3 covers 14 residues. CDR1 is SNHLY, CDR2 FYNNEI, per germline. J lost 0 bases, V lost 7 bases, and 4 bases had no gene match. This chain's CDR3 is CASTQTGVNTEAFF. In nucleotides, the CDR3 is TGTGCCAGCACCCAGACAGGGGTGAACACTGAAGCTTTCTTT.

The chain carries TRBV5-1 and TRBJ2-7, with D perhaps TRBD1 (6 bases). CDR3 length: 14 residues. CDR1 is SGHRS, CDR2 YFSETQ, per germline. The ends were cut back, 4 bases at V and 1 base at J, with 12 bases in the middle. The CDR3: CASSPRQESYEQYF. In DNA, the CDR3 is TGCGCCAGCAGCCCAAGACAGGAGTCCTACGAGCAGTACTTC.

About this clone: The germline gene is not matched at one end of the junction; a read error may be the cause. The V call is TRBV7-7, the J call TRBJ2-1; tentatively, D is TRBD2 (6 bases). This CDR3 comprises 15 residues. Germline loops: CDR1 SSHAT, CDR2 FNYEAQ (reference sequence). The chain's CDR3 is CASSSGWRLVDEQFF. CDR3 coding DNA: TGTGCTAGCAGCTCTGGGTGGAGACTAGTCGATGAGCAGTTCTTC.

This chain links TRBV7-8 with TRBJ1-5; no reliable D call. Between the trimmed V and J ends, which lost 4 bases and 0 bases, there was a span of 13 bases. Germline V gene lookup returns CDR1 SGHVS and CDR2 FQNEAQ. CDR3 length: 16 residues. The CDR3 here is CASSSPPWHSNQPQHF. As DNA, the CDR3 is TGTGCCAGCAGCTCACCACCATGGCATAGCAATCAGCCCCAGCATTTT.

This chain connects TRBV15 to TRBJ1-2, with 8 bases fitting TRBD1. Germline lookup yields CDR1 LNHNV and CDR2 YYDKDF (reference sequence). The ends lost 6 bases at V and 3 bases at J; junction bases unmatched: 9. CDR3 size: 15 residues. The CDR3 bases are TGTGCCACCAGTATCACAGGGGGATTGGACTATGGCTACACCTTC. Protein: CATSITGGLDYGYTF.

The V and J genes are TRBV11-2 and TRBJ1-2; D may be TRBD1 (5 bases). The V end lost 5 bases, the J end lost 7 bases, and 11 bases lay between the germline ends. This CDR3 is 12 amino acids long. Germline lookup yields CDR1 SGHAT and CDR2 FQNNGV. The CDR3 is CASSPGQSGYTF. The CDR3 DNA follows: TGTGCCAGCAGCCCAGGGCAAAGTGGCTACACCTTC.

The chain uses TRBV5-1 and TRBJ2-1; 9 positions match TRBD1. Germline assignment: CDR1 SGHRS and CDR2 YFSETQ. The CDR3 runs 14 residues. With V trimmed by 0 bases and J by 9 bases, 4 bases remained unmatched. The CDR3 reads CASSLGTGVGEQFF. The DNA for the CDR3 is TGCGCCAGCAGCTTGGGGACAGGGGTTGGTGAGCAGTTCTTC.